The next 32 T cell receptor beta chains were all read from a single sample in a study of T cell responses to AZD1222 COVID-19 vaccine. The table came from immunoSEQ multiplex PCR; TCRdb's copy has only in-frame clones and leaves some out. The sample contains roughly 200,000 clones, over 80% of which appear only once. Sequences were derived from peripheral blood, sampled 28 days after the second dose of the MenACWY control vaccine. The receptors shown here come from an adult who received the MenACWY meningococcal vaccine as a control.

The rearrangement uses TRBV13 and TRBJ1-1, with D possibly TRBD1 on 6 matching bases. The V end lost 3 bases, the J end lost 8 bases, and 13 bases lay between the germline ends. CDR3 length equals 13 residues. Germline V gene data show CDR1 as PRHDT and CDR2 as FYEKMQ (reference sequence). The DNA of the CDR3 is TGTGCCAGCAGCTTCGCCGCCGGGACAGAAGCTTTCTTT. Encoded protein: CASSFAAGTEAFF.

The chain recombines TRBV5-1 with TRBJ1-1; D perhaps matches TRBD1 (5 bases). Trimming cost V 4 bases and J 2 bases, with 27 bases left between them. The CDR3 extends over 19 amino acids. Per germline, CDR1 SGHRS and CDR2 YFSETQ. The CDR3: CASSPVHQGLLVGNTEAFF. CDR3 bases: TGCGCCAGCAGCCCGGTACACCAGGGTCTTCTCGTTGGAAACACTGAAGCTTTCTTT.

In the case of this clone: Germline is not matched at one junction end, which may reflect a read error. This chain links TRBV28 with TRBJ2-7; D possibly corresponds to TRBD1 (6 bases). Germline V CDR1 and CDR2: MDHEN, SYDVKM. The CDR3 contains 11 residues. CDR3 in amino acids: CASRSTGQLIF. The CDR3 nucleotides are TGTGCCAGCAGGTCAACAGGACAGCTCATCTTC.

The chain combines TRBV4-3 with TRBJ2-7; 9 nucleotides line up with TRBD1. Per the germline V gene, CDR1 is LGHNA and CDR2 is YSLEER. The junction had 12 bases not matched to a gene; V was cut back by 4 bases and J by 5 bases. The CDR3 runs 16 residues. CDR3 sequence: CASSLDWGQGWDEQYF. The DNA for the CDR3 is TGCGCCAGCAGCCTGGATTGGGGACAGGGTTGGGACGAGCAGTACTTC.

The V call is TRBV4-1, the J call TRBJ1-1, with a tentative D call TRBD1 (6 bases). CDR3 size: 15 residues. Germline CDR1 reads MGHRA; CDR2 reads YSYEKL. Trimming shortened V by 0 bases and J by 5 bases, and 13 bases separated the two germline ends. CDR3 nucleotides: TGCGCCAGCAGCCAAGACCAGGGGAGGCGGACTGAAGCTTTCTTT. Amino acid sequence: CASSQDQGRRTEAFF.

This chain connects TRBV2 to TRBJ1-1, with a possible D match to TRBD1 (6 bases). The V gene lost 11 bases and the J gene lost 4 bases, with 14 bases spanning the gap. The CDR3 runs to 12 residues. Germline-derived CDR1 and CDR2 are SNHLY and FYNNEI. The CDR3 DNA sequence: TGTGCCCAGGACAGCGCGGGCACTGAAGCTTTCTTT. Its translation is CAQDSAGTEAFF.

The V gene is TRBV30, the J gene TRBJ1-5; weak D call: TRBD1 (6 bases). Trimming took 2 bases from V and 7 from J, leaving 15 bases between them. This CDR3 has 14 amino acids. The V gene's germline CDR1 is GTSNPN and CDR2 SVGIG (reference sequence). CDR3 loop: CAWSLMGTRQPQHF. The DNA for the CDR3 is TGTGCCTGGAGTCTCATGGGGACAAGGCAGCCCCAGCATTTT.

The chain employs TRBV3-1 (or the pseudogene TRBV3-2) and TRBJ2-3; D is perhaps TRBD2 (6 bases). The germline V gene has CDR1 LGHDT and CDR2 YNNKEL (reference sequence). This CDR3 comprises 16 residues. Trimming took 0 bases from V and 1 from J, leaving 11 bases between them. This CDR3 reads CASSQDDGGRTDTQYF. As DNA, the CDR3 is TGTGCCAGCAGCCAAGATGACGGGGGTCGCACAGATACGCAGTATTTT.

The chain has TRBV5-6 and TRBJ1-3; perhaps TRBD1 as D (5 bases). Looked up from germline, CDR1 is SGHDT and CDR2 is YYEEEE. The V end lost 7 bases, the J end lost 7 bases, and 21 bases lay between the germline ends. The CDR3 contains 15 residues. CDR3 loop: CASGSRDRVGNTIYF. CDR3 nucleotide sequence: TGTGCCAGCGGGTCCCGGGACCGCGTCGGGAACACCATATATTTT.

In its sample, this clone was seen once. The V gene is TRBV18, the J gene TRBJ1-3; D is perhaps TRBD1 (5 bases). The CDR3 consists of 18 residues. The V and J ends lost 1 base and 0 bases respectively, with 16 bases between them. Germline V CDR1 and CDR2: KGHSH, LQKENI. CDR3 sequence: CASSPRINRHISGNTIYF. The CDR3 DNA reads as TGTGCCAGCTCACCACGTATAAACAGGCATATCTCTGGAAACACCATATATTTT.

J is TRBJ2-5 and V is TRBV2, with a tentative D call TRBD2 (6 bases). The V gene's germline CDR1 is SNHLY and CDR2 FYNNEI. The CDR3 has 11 amino acids. Trimming removed 6 bases at V and 4 bases at J, with 6 bases between. The CDR3 sequence is CASRGLETQYF. CDR3 in DNA: TGTGCCAGCAGGGGACTAGAGACCCAGTACTTC.

The chain has TRBV7-2 and TRBJ2-1; 8 bases are shared with TRBD1. Per germline, CDR1 SGHTA and CDR2 FQGNSA. The CDR3 loop spans 15 amino acids. The V gene end was trimmed by 5 bases and the J gene end by 6 bases; junction bases not matched to a gene: 9. This chain's CDR3 is CASSTTGGSPNEQFF. The CDR3, as DNA: TGTGCCAGCAGCACTACAGGGGGGAGTCCCAATGAGCAGTTCTTC.

Of note for this clone: At one end the junction does not follow the germline gene, possibly because of a read error. The gene calls are TRBV6-5 and TRBJ1-1; D gene ambiguous. The length of the CDR3 is 13 residues. CDR1 MNHEY and CDR2 SVGAGI come from the germline V gene. Here the CDR3 reads CASSDSRGTEAFF. The CDR3 coding sequence is TGTGCCAGCAGTGACTCCCGGGGTACTGAAGCTTTCTTT.

The J gene is TRBJ2-7, the V gene TRBV2; TRBD2 matches at 10 bases. The CDR3 is made up of 15 amino acids. CDR1 is SNHLY and CDR2 is FYNNEI in the germline V gene. V shed 7 bases and J 1 base; nucleotides not matched to a gene: 7. For the CDR3, the DNA is TGTGCCAGCAATCAGCGGGGGGGCAGGTCCTACGAGCAGTACTTC. Protein product: CASNQRGGRSYEQYF.

V is TRBV18 and J is TRBJ1-2; D gene ambiguous. The CDR3 is made up of 12 amino acids. V lost 2 bases and J lost 4, with 5 bases in between. The germline V gene has CDR1 KGHSH and CDR2 LQKENI. CDR3 amino acids: CASSPVTYGYTF. The CDR3 DNA sequence: TGTGCCAGCTCACCAGTTACCTATGGCTACACCTTC.

This chain joins TRBV30 and TRBJ2-4, with D uncertain. The germline gives CDR1 GTSNPN, CDR2 SVGIG (reference sequence). The CDR3 totals 16 residues. V dropped 3 bases and J dropped 0 bases, with 15 bases sitting between them. The CDR3: CAWSPLVVIAKNIQYF. CDR3 nucleotides: TGTGCCTGGAGCCCCTTAGTGGTGATAGCCAAAAACATTCAGTACTTC.

The chain recombines TRBV27 with TRBJ1-1, with D maybe TRBD1 (5 bases). Germline CDR1 is MNHEY and CDR2 is SMNVEV (reference sequence). V was cut by 6 bases and J by 1 base, with 12 bases left in between. CDR3 size: 14 residues. In DNA, the CDR3 is TGTGCCAGCAGGCGCCGGGGCTCGAACACTGAAGCTTTCTTT. This sequence encodes CASRRRGSNTEAFF.

DNA of the CDR3: TGTGCCAGCAGTTACGATCCCCGGGAAAAACTGTTTTTT. Encoded protein: CASSYDPREKLFF. The chain is built from TRBV6-6 and TRBJ1-4; D is ambiguous. V dropped 2 bases and J dropped 8 bases, with 9 bases sitting between them. The germline CDR1 and CDR2 sequences are MNHNY and SVGAGI (reference sequence). The CDR3 spans 13 residues.

The chain joins TRBV4-1 to TRBJ1-6; 7 bases are a match to TRBD1. Germline-derived CDR1 and CDR2 are MGHRA and YSYEKL. V shed 3 bases, J shed 5 bases, and the junction held 4 bases outside the gene matches. This CDR3 spans 15 amino acids. DNA of the CDR3: TGCGCCAGCAGCCAGTTGACAGGGAATAATTCACCCCTCCACTTT. Its protein product is CASSQLTGNNSPLHF.

This rearrangement joins TRBV3-1 (or the pseudogene TRBV3-2) to TRBJ1-2, with 8 bases lining up with TRBD1. With V trimmed by 1 base and J by 4 bases, 5 bases remained unmatched. The CDR3 runs 15 residues. Germline-derived CDR1 and CDR2 are LGHDT and YNNKEL (reference sequence). This chain's CDR3 is CASSQVGTGGYGYTF. Written as DNA, the CDR3 is TGTGCCAGCAGCCAAGTAGGGACAGGCGGCTATGGCTACACCTTC.

The chain joins TRBV7-2 to TRBJ1-6; D remains unclear. Trimming removed 2 bases from V and 9 bases from J, with 14 bases in between. The CDR3 extends over 15 amino acids. Germline loops: CDR1 SGHTA, CDR2 FQGNSA. CDR3 in DNA: TGTGCCAGCAGCTTAACGAGTCCCCAGAGTTCACCCCTCCACTTT. Translating it yields CASSLTSPQSSPLHF. The whole variable domain, filled in from reference TRBV7-2 and TRBJ1-6, reads GAGVSQSPSNKVTEKGKDVELRCDPISGHTALYWYRQSLGQGLEFLIYFQGNSAPDKSGLPSDRFSAERTGGSVSTLTIQRTQQEDSAVYLCASSLTSPQSSPLHFGNGTRLTVT.

The chain uses TRBV6-1 and TRBJ2-7; D call uncertain. The germline V gene encodes CDR1 MNHNS and CDR2 SASEGT. The CDR3 covers 12 residues. V dropped 2 bases and J dropped 3 bases, with 5 bases sitting between them. The CDR3 sequence is CASSERYYEQYF. The CDR3 DNA follows: TGTGCCAGCAGTGAACGTTACTACGAGCAGTACTTC.

This rearrangement joins TRBV3-1 (or the pseudogene TRBV3-2) to TRBJ1-4; D is perhaps TRBD1 (5 bases). The V end lost 4 bases, the J end lost 0 bases, and 15 bases lay between the germline ends. In germline, CDR1 is LGHDT, CDR2 YNNKEL (reference sequence). The CDR3 is made up of 17 amino acids. The CDR3 DNA reads TGTGCCAGCAGCCGGGGGATTTTTCGAACAACTAATGAAAAACTGTTTTTT. It is translated as CASSRGIFRTTNEKLFF.

The chain is built from TRBV28 and TRBJ1-1; 7 positions agree with TRBD1. This CDR3 is 14 amino acids long. Trimming took 6 bases from V and 4 from J; bases not matched to a gene: 8. CDR1 and CDR2 (germline): MDHEN, SYDVKM. The CDR3: CASRGGQFRTEAFF. The CDR3 DNA sequence: TGTGCCAGCAGGGGGGGACAGTTCCGCACTGAAGCTTTCTTT.

This chain joins TRBV3-1 (or the pseudogene TRBV3-2) and TRBJ2-7; D remains unclear. V was trimmed by 4 bases and J by 1 base, leaving 8 bases between them. Germline CDR1 LGHDT, CDR2 YNNKEL (reference sequence). This CDR3 comprises 13 residues. CDR3 DNA sequence: TGTGCCAGCAGCCGGGCCAGATCCTACGAGCAGTACTTC. Protein product: CASSRARSYEQYF.

This clone was picked up a small number of times. The V call is TRBV19, the J call TRBJ1-2, with 12 bases matching TRBD1. The ends lost 7 bases at V and 3 bases at J; junction bases unmatched: 6. Germline loops: CDR1 LNHDA, CDR2 SQIVND (reference sequence). This CDR3 has 15 amino acids. CDR3 coding DNA: TGTGCCAGTAACTCCGGGACAGGGGGCTACTATGGCTACACCTTC. Protein sequence: CASNSGTGGYYGYTF.

The chain couples TRBV27 to TRBJ2-5; D could derive from TRBD1 or TRBD2 (7 bases each). The V end was cut by 6 bases, the J end by 0 bases, with 17 bases between. CDR3 size: 16 residues. Germline V gives CDR1 MNHEY, CDR2 SMNVEV (reference sequence). The CDR3 sequence is CASRRTRGLNQETQYF. The CDR3 nucleotides read TGTGCCAGCAGGAGGACTAGGGGGCTTAACCAAGAGACCCAGTACTTC.

About this clone itself: Other DNA sequences in this sample translate to the same CDR3. V usage is TRBV6-5 and J usage is TRBJ1-2, with D perhaps TRBD1 (6 bases). In germline, CDR1 is MNHEY, CDR2 SVGAGI. V was shortened by 0 bases and J by 2 bases, with 7 bases between the two germline ends. The CDR3 has 14 amino acids. The CDR3 loop is CASSYSQGNYGYTF. The CDR3 coding sequence is TGTGCCAGCAGTTACTCTCAGGGGAACTATGGCTACACCTTC.

The chain couples TRBV4-1 to TRBJ1-1; tentatively, D is TRBD1 (6 bases). The V gene lost 1 base and the J gene lost 8 bases, with 14 bases spanning the gap. The CDR3 totals 14 residues. Germline assignment: CDR1 MGHRA and CDR2 YSYEKL. Here the CDR3 DNA reads TGCGCCAGCAGCCAAGGCCAGGGGCTTACCGAAGCTTTCTTT. It yields the protein CASSQGQGLTEAFF.

CDR3 nucleotide sequence: TGCGCCAGCAGCTTGGAAGTCCCAGCGGGGGGAACATTTGGGGAGCTGTTTTTT. Its protein product is CASSLEVPAGGTFGELFF. The chain has TRBV5-1 and TRBJ2-2; 9 nucleotides align to TRBD2. The CDR3 is 18 amino acids. Losses at the gene ends were 0 bases for V and 8 bases for J; bases not matched to a gene: 14. Per germline, CDR1 SGHRS and CDR2 YFSETQ.

The chain uses TRBV28 and TRBJ2-7; D might be TRBD2 (7 bases). Trimming left V 5 bases short and J 2 bases short, with 16 bases between. The CDR3 extends over 15 amino acids. Germline assignment: CDR1 MDHEN and CDR2 SYDVKM. CDR3 sequence reads: CASSPRGGAAYEQYF. As DNA, the CDR3 is TGTGCCAGCAGTCCCAGGGGAGGGGCCGCCTACGAGCAGTACTTC. Drawing the rest from reference TRBV28 and TRBJ2-7, the complete variable domain is DVKVTQSSRYLVKRTGEKVFLECVQDMDHENMFWYRQDPGLGLRLIYFSYDVKMKEKGDIPEGYSVSREKKERFSLILESASTNQTSMYLCASSPRGGAAYEQYFGPGTRLTVT.

The chain combines TRBV27 with TRBJ2-2; perhaps TRBD1 as D (6 bases). V was trimmed by 5 bases and J by 1 base, leaving 8 bases between them. This CDR3 spans 14 amino acids. CDR1 MNHEY and CDR2 SMNVEV come from the germline V gene (reference sequence). CDR3 bases: TGTGCCAGCAGTCCGGGACAGAACACCGGGGAGCTGTTTTTT. It is translated as CASSPGQNTGELFF.